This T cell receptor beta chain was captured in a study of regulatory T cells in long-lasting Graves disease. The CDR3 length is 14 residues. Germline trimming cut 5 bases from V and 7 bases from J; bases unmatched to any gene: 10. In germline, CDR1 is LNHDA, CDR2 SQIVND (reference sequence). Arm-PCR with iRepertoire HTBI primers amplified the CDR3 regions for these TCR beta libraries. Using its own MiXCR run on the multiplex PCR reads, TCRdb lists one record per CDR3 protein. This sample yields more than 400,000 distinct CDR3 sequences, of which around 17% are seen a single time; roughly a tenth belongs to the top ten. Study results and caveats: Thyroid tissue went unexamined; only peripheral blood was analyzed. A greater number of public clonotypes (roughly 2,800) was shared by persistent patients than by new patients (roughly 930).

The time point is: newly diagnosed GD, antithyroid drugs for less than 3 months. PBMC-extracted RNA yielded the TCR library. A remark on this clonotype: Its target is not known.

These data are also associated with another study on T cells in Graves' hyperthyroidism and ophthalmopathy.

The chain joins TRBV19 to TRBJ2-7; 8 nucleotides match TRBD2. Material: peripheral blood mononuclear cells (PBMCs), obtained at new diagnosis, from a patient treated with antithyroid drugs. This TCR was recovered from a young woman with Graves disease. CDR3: CASSCQREKEEQYF. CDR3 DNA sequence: TGTGCCAGTAGTTGCCAGCGGGAGAAGGAGGAGCAGTACTTC.